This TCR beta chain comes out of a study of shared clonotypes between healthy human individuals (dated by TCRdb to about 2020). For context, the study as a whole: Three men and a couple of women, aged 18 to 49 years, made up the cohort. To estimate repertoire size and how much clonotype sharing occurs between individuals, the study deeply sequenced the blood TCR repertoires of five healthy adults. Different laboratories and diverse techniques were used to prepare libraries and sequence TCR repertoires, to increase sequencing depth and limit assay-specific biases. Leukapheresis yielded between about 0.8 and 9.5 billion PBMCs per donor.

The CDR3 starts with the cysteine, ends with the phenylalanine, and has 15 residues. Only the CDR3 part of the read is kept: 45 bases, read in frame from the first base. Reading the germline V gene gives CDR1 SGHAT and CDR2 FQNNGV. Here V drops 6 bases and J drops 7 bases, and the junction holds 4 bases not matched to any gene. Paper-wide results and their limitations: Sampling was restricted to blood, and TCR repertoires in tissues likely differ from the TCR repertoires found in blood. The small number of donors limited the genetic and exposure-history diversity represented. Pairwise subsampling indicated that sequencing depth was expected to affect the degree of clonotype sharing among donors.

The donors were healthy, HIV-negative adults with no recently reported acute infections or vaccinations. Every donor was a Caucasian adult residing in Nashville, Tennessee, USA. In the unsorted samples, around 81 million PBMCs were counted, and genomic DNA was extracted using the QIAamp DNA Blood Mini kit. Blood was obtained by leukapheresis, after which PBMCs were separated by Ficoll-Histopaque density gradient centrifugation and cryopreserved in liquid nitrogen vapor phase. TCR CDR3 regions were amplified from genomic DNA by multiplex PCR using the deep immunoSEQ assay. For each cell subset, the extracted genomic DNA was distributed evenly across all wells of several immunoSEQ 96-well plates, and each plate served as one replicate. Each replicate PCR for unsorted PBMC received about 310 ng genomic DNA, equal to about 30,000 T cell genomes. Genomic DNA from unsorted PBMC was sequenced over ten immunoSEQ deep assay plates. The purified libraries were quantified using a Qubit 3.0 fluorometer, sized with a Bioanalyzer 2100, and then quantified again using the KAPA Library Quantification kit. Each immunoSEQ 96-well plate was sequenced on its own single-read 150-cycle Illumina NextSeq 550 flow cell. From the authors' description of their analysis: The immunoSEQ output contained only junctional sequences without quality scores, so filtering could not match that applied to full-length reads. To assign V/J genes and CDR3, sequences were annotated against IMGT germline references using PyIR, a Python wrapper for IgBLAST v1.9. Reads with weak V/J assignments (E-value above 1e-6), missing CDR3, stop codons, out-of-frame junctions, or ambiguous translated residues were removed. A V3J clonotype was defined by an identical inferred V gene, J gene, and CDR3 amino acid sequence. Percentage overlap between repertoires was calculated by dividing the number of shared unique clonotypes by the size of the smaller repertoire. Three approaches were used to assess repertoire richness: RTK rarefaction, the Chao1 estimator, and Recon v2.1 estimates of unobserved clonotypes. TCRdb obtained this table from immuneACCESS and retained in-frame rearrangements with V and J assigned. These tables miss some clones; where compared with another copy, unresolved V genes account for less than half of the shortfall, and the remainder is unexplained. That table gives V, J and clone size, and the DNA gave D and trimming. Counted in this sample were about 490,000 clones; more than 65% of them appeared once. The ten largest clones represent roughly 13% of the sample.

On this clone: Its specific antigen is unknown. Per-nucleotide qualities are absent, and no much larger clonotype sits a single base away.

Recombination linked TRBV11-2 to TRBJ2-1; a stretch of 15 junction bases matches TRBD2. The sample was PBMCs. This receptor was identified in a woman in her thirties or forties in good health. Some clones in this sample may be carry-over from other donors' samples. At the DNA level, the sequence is TGTGCCAGCAGACTAGGACTAGCGGGAGGGAATGAGCAGTTCTTC. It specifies CASRLGLAGGNEQFF.